One and the same sample provided the 30 T cell receptor beta chains below, sequenced in a study of control samples from healthy donors and cancer patients. This table comes from immunoSEQ multiplex PCR, and its TCRdb copy is limited to in-frame clones, with some not included. Its listing shows some 180,000 clones. Sample: blood. The receptors here all came from a woman aged 25 to 39 in good health.

The CDR3 sequence is CASSTKGKGGTGELFF. CDR3 bases: TGTGCCAGCAGCACAAAAGGTAAGGGGGGGACCGGGGAGCTGTTTTTT. The gene calls are TRBV21-1 and TRBJ2-2; the table's D call of TRBD2 was not tested on the DNA. TRBV21-1 represents a pseudogene. The CDR3 covers 16 residues.

The rearrangement links TRBV9 to TRBJ1-3, with D tentatively TRBD1 (5 bases). Trimming removed 3 bases from V and 5 bases from J, with 12 bases in between. The CDR3 covers 14 residues. The germline gives CDR1 SGDLS, CDR2 YYNGEE. The DNA of the CDR3 is TGTGCCAGCAGCGCCGGGACGGGGAGAAACACCATATATTTT. It codes for CASSAGTGRNTIYF.

V usage is TRBV7-2 and J usage is TRBJ2-1; 8 bases align to TRBD1. Germline loops: CDR1 SGHTA, CDR2 FQGNSA. V shed 1 base, J shed 5 bases, and the junction held 7 bases outside the gene matches. This CDR3 is 16 amino acids long. The CDR3 loop reads CASSLVPGQDNNEQFF. DNA for the CDR3: TGTGCCAGCAGCTTAGTCCCGGGACAGGATAACAATGAGCAGTTCTTC.

The V call is TRBV9, the J call TRBJ1-6, with 7 bases identical to TRBD1. Germline V lookup: CDR1 SGDLS, CDR2 YYNGEE. The CDR3 spans 16 residues. With V trimmed by 0 bases and J by 10 bases, 10 bases remained unmatched. The CDR3 loop is CASSVGLTGRESPLHF. CDR3 nucleotide sequence: TGTGCCAGCAGCGTAGGCCTGACAGGGAGGGAGTCACCCCTCCACTTT.

V gene TRBV7-8 combines with J gene TRBJ2-2, with D perhaps matching TRBD1 (6 bases). Germline loops: CDR1 SGHVS, CDR2 FQNEAQ. The ends were cut back, 5 bases at V and 9 bases at J, with 10 bases in the middle. The CDR3 length is 12 residues. The DNA for the CDR3 is TGTGCCAGCAGCCCCAGGGGACGGGAGCTGTTTTTT. It encodes CASSPRGRELFF.

This CDR3 reads CASSLAGPGRGEATEAFF. DNA of the CDR3: TGCGCCAGCAGCTTGGCAGGTCCGGGCAGGGGAGAGGCCACTGAAGCTTTCTTT. V gene TRBV5-1 combines with J gene TRBJ1-1; a possible D gene is TRBD1 (6 bases). This CDR3 region has 18 residues. CDR1 and CDR2 from the germline V gene are SGHRS and YFSETQ. The V end lost 0 bases, the J end lost 4 bases, and 22 bases lay between the germline ends.

This chain joins TRBV12-3 or TRBV12-4 and TRBJ1-5; D perhaps matches TRBD1 (6 bases). The CDR3 contains 13 residues. V shed 8 bases and J shed 4 bases, with 12 bases lying between them. CDR3 loop: CASGGGPNQPQHF. The CDR3 DNA sequence: TGTGCCAGCGGGGGGGGCCCGAATCAGCCCCAGCATTTT.

V is TRBV28 and J is TRBJ2-7, with 9 bases matching TRBD1. The CDR3 extends over 18 amino acids. CDR1 MDHEN and CDR2 SYDVKM come from the germline V gene. Trimming cost V 6 bases and J 3 bases; bases outside gene matches: 18. CDR3 in DNA: TGTGCCAGCAGCACAACAGGGGGCTCTCGAAAAAGGGGCTACGAGCAGTACTTC. Translated: CASSTTGGSRKRGYEQYF.

The V and J genes are TRBV4-1 and TRBJ2-7, with a tentative D call TRBD2 (6 bases). The ends were cut back, 5 bases at V and 3 bases at J, with 14 bases in the middle. The CDR3 consists of 14 residues. The germline V gene encodes CDR1 MGHRA and CDR2 YSYEKL. The CDR3 sequence: CASSFSGSRYEQYF. The CDR3 DNA reads TGCGCCAGCAGCTTTTCCGGGAGCCGCTACGAGCAGTACTTC.

This chain links TRBV18 with TRBJ1-1; the D gene is possibly TRBD1 (5 bases). Germline CDR1 KGHSH, CDR2 LQKENI. The V and J ends lost 0 bases and 8 bases respectively, with 10 bases between them. The length of the CDR3 is 13 residues. Written as DNA, the CDR3 is TGTGCCAGCTCACCACCGCAGGGTTGGGAAGCTTTCTTT. Its protein is CASSPPQGWEAFF. Full variable domain (remainder filled in from reference TRBV18 and TRBJ1-1): NAGVMQNPRHLVRRRGQEARLRCSPMKGHSHVYWYRQLPEEGLKFMVYLQKENIIDESGMPKERFSAEFPKEGPSILRIQQVVRGDSAAYFCASSPPQGWEAFFGQGTRLTVV.

The chain joins TRBV2 to TRBJ1-3, with unresolved D. Germline V gene sequence: CDR1 SNHLY, CDR2 FYNNEI. V lost 2 bases to trimming and J lost 2 bases, with 10 bases between them. The CDR3 runs to 15 residues. The CDR3 nucleotides are TGTGCCAGCAGTGAATCCCCCGGGGCTGGAAACACCATATATTTT. Encoded protein: CASSESPGAGNTIYF.

The chain has TRBV7-9 and TRBJ1-4; TRBD1 is a possible D gene (5 bases). V dropped 5 bases and J dropped 7 bases, with 17 bases sitting between them. Germline V CDR1 and CDR2: SEHNR, FQNEAQ (reference sequence). The CDR3 is 15 amino acids. The CDR3 sequence is CASSRSGGIGEKLFF. In DNA, the CDR3 is TGTGCCAGCAGCCGCTCCGGGGGTATCGGTGAAAAACTGTTTTTT.

The chain links TRBV6-5 to TRBJ1-2, with D unclear. Looked up from germline, CDR1 is MNHEY and CDR2 is SVGAGI. This CDR3 region has 12 residues. Trimming took 6 bases from V and 5 from J, leaving 10 bases between them. The CDR3: CASRGSIYGYTF. The CDR3 nucleotides read TGTGCCAGCAGGGGGTCGATTTATGGCTACACCTTC.

The rearrangement links TRBV5-5 to TRBJ1-2; TRBD1 agrees at 7 bases. Germline V lookup: CDR1 SGHKS, CDR2 YYEKEE (reference sequence). The CDR3 contains 13 residues. V dropped 7 bases and J dropped 6; count of bases not matched to a gene: 9. The CDR3 DNA sequence: TGTGCCAGCTCCTTTGACAGGGTCAATGGCTACACCTTC. It is translated as CASSFDRVNGYTF.

Here the CDR3 DNA reads TGCGCCAGCAGCCAAACGGGAGGGAACTATGGCTACACCTTC. It translates to CASSQTGGNYGYTF. The gene calls are TRBV4-1 and TRBJ1-2, with D hard to call. V was trimmed by 2 bases and J by 2 bases, leaving 9 bases between them. CDR3 length: 14 residues. The V gene's germline CDR1 is MGHRA and CDR2 YSYEKL.

The chain combines TRBV9 with TRBJ2-7; D might be TRBD2 (5 bases). Looked up from germline, CDR1 is SGDLS and CDR2 is YYNGEE. V was pared by 10 bases and J by 3 bases, with 20 bases between. CDR3 length equals 14 residues. For the CDR3, the DNA is TGTGCCGCGGTCCGGACTTCGTCCCACTACGAGCAGTACTTC. This codes for CAAVRTSSHYEQYF.

The genes are TRBV18 and TRBJ1-1, with D tentatively TRBD1 (5 bases). The CDR3 consists of 16 residues. Trimming pared 6 bases from V and 5 bases from J, leaving 22 bases between. Germline V gene sequence: CDR1 KGHSH, CDR2 LQKENI. The CDR3 DNA reads TGTGCCAGCTCCACCGGGACCCTCAGCGGAGGGACTGAAGCTTTCTTT. It is translated as CASSTGTLSGGTEAFF.

This rearrangement joins TRBV28 to TRBJ1-4; TRBD1 is a possible D gene (5 bases). The CDR3 loop spans 14 amino acids. The germline V and J ends were trimmed by 8 bases and 6 bases, with 16 bases remaining between them. Germline CDR1 reads MDHEN; CDR2 reads SYDVKM. CDR3 coding DNA: TGTGCCAGCGGATTCGGCAGGGTGTATGAAAAACTGTTTTTT. Translating gives CASGFGRVYEKLFF.

This chain connects TRBV27 to TRBJ2-7, with TRBD2 as a possible D gene (7 bases). Germline lookup yields CDR1 MNHEY and CDR2 SMNVEV (reference sequence). V lost 3 bases and J 2 bases, leaving 20 bases between the germline ends. CDR3 length equals 17 residues. The CDR3 is CASSFRERGGVPYEQYF. CDR3 nucleotide sequence: TGTGCCAGCAGTTTTAGGGAGAGGGGGGGCGTCCCCTACGAGCAGTACTTC.

The rearrangement links TRBV2 to TRBJ1-4; D is unclear. The V gene's germline CDR1 is SNHLY and CDR2 FYNNEI. Trimming took 8 bases from V and 4 from J, leaving 11 bases between them. This CDR3 is 13 amino acids long. In nucleotides, the CDR3 is TGTGCCAGCGCGGAGAGAATTAATGAAAAACTGTTTTTT. Amino acids: CASAERINEKLFF.

The chain carries TRBV10-3 and TRBJ2-7; maybe TRBD1 (6 bases). The CDR3 contains 15 residues. V lost 9 bases to trimming and J lost 7 bases, with 25 bases between them. Germline CDR1 reads ENHRY; CDR2 reads SYGVKD. Written as DNA, the CDR3 is TGTGCCATAGGGGGAACAGGGCCCCTAAGATGGGAGCAGTACTTC. The encoded protein is CAIGGTGPLRWEQYF.

This chain joins TRBV7-2 and TRBJ2-7, with D maybe TRBD2 (6 bases). The germline gives CDR1 SGHTA, CDR2 FQGNSA. The CDR3 has 12 amino acids. Trimming removed 5 bases at V and 2 bases at J, with 7 bases between. This CDR3 is CASSRGAYEQYF. The DNA of the CDR3 is TGTGCCAGCAGCCGCGGGGCCTACGAGCAGTACTTC.

The rearrangement links TRBV28 to TRBJ1-5; 9 positions agree with TRBD1. This CDR3 is 16 amino acids long. Germline V gene lookup returns CDR1 MDHEN and CDR2 SYDVKM. Trimming removed 5 bases from V and 3 bases from J; junction bases left unmatched: 8. CDR3 sequence reads: CASSTPGQGFNQPQHF. The CDR3 bases are TGTGCCAGCAGTACTCCGGGACAGGGTTTCAATCAGCCCCAGCATTTT.

The chain links TRBV6-5 to TRBJ2-6; no clear D gene. This CDR3 is 15 amino acids long. Trimming removed 11 bases at V and 0 bases at J, with 14 bases between. The germline V gene encodes CDR1 MNHEY and CDR2 SVGAGI. The CDR3, as DNA: TGTGCCGGGAAGTCAGACCGCTCTGGGGCCAACGTCCTGACTTTC. Translation: CAGKSDRSGANVLTF.

The rearrangement links TRBV11-1 to TRBJ1-1, with 8 positions matching TRBD1. Germline V gene sequence: CDR1 SGHAT, CDR2 FQDESV (reference sequence). Trimming removed 5 bases from V and 4 bases from J; junction bases left unmatched: 6. This CDR3 contains 14 residues. DNA for the CDR3: TGTGCCAGCAGCCTTAGACAGGGGAGCACTGAAGCTTTCTTT. It codes for CASSLRQGSTEAFF.

The genes are TRBV6-2 or TRBV6-3 and TRBJ1-5; 8 bases align to TRBD1. This CDR3 contains 16 residues. Germline V gene data show CDR1 as MNHEY and CDR2 as SVGEGT. V shed 5 bases and J 0 bases; nucleotides not matched to a gene: 6. CDR3 DNA: TGTGCCAGCAGTATGGGACAGGCCTATAGCAATCAGCCCCAGCATTTT. This encodes CASSMGQAYSNQPQHF.

The CDR3 is CASSLGTGVLNTEAFF. The CDR3 DNA is TGTGCCAGCAGCCTGGGGACAGGGGTGTTGAACACTGAAGCTTTCTTT. The chain is built from TRBV5-5 and TRBJ1-1; 10 nucleotides agree with TRBD1. With 4 bases clipped from V and 0 bases from J, the junction kept 6 bases outside the gene matches. The CDR3 sequence is 16 residues long. Germline lookup yields CDR1 SGHKS and CDR2 YYEKEE (reference sequence).

V and J are TRBV28 and TRBJ1-1; unclear D gene. Germline V gives CDR1 MDHEN, CDR2 SYDVKM. This CDR3 comprises 14 residues. CDR3 loop: CQTLSPSLFSEAFF. The CDR3 coding sequence is TGTCAAACGCTGTCCCCTTCTCTCTTCTCTGAAGCTTTCTTT.

The chain employs TRBV7-9 and TRBJ1-1; D is unresolved. CDR3 size: 14 residues. The V end was cut by 4 bases, the J end by 1 base, with 10 bases between. Per germline, CDR1 SEHNR and CDR2 FQNEAQ (reference sequence). CDR3 region: CASSSRIGNTEAFF. In DNA form, the CDR3 reads TGTGCCAGCAGCTCCCGAATCGGGAACACTGAAGCTTTCTTT.

The V gene is TRBV10-1, the J gene TRBJ2-2; 8 bases line up with TRBD1. The V segment lost 6 bases and the J segment 6 bases; nucleotides outside the gene matches: 9. This CDR3 comprises 15 residues. Germline lookup yields CDR1 WNHNN and CDR2 SYGVQD (reference sequence). In DNA, the CDR3 is TGCGCCAGCAGAGAGGACAGGGCCGGGCCCGGGGAGCTGTTTTTT. This codes for CASREDRAGPGELFF.